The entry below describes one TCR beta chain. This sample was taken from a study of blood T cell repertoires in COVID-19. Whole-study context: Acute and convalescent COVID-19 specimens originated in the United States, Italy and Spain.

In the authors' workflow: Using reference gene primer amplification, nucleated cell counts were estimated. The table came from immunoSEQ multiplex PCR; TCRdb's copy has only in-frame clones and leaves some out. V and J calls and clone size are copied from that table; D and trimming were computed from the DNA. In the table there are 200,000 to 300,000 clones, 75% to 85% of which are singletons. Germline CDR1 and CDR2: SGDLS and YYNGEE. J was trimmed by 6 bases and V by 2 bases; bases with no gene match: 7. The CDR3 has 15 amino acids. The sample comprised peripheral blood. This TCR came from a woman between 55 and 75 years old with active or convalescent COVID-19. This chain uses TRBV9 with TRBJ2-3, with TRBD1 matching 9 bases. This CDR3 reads CASSVGDRATDTQYF. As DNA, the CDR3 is TGTGCCAGCAGCGTGGGGGACAGGGCAACGGATACGCAGTATTTT.